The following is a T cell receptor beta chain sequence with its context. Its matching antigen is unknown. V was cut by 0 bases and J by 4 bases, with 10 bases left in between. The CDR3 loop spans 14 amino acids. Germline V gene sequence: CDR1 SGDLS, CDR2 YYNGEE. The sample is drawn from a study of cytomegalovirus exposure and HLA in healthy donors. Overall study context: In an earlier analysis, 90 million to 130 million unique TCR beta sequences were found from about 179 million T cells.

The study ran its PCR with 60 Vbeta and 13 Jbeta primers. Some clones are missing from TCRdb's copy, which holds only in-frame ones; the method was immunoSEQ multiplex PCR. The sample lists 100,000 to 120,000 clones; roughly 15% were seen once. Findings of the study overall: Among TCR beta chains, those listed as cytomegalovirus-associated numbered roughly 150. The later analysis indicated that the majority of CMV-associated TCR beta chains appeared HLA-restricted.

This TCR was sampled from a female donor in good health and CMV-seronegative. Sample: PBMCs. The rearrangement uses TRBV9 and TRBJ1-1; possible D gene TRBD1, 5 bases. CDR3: CASSVDGGGTEAFF. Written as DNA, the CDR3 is TGTGCCAGCAGCGTAGACGGGGGGGGCACTGAAGCTTTCTTT.